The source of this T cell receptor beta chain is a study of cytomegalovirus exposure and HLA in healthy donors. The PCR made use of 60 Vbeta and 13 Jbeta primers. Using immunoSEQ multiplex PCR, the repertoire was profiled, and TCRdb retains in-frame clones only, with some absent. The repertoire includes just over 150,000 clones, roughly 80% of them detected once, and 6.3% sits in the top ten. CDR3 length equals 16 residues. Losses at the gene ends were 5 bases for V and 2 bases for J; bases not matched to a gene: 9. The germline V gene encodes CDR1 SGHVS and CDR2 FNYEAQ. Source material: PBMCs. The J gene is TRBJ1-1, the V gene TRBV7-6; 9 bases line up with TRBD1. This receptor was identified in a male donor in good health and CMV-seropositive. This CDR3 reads CASSVRQGGKNTEAFF. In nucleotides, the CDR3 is TGTGCCAGCAGCGTTCGACAGGGGGGCAAAAACACTGAAGCTTTCTTT.